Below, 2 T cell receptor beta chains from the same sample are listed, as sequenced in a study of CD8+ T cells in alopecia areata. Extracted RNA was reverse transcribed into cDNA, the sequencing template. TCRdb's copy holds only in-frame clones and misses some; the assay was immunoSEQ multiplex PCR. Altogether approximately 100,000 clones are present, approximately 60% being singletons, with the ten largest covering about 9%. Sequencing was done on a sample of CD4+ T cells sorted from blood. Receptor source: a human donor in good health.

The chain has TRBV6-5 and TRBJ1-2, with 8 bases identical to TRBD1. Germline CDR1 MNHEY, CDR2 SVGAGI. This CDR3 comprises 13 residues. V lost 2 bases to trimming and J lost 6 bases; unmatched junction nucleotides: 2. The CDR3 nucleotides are TGTGCCAGCAGTTACCAGGGGGCTGATGGCTACACCTTC. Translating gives CASSYQGADGYTF.

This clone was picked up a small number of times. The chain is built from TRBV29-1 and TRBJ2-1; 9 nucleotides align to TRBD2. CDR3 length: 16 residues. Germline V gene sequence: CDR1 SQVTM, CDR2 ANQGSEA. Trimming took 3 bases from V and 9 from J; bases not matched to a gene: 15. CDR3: CSVDPTVAGARREQFF. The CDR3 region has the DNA TGCAGCGTTGATCCCACCGTAGCGGGGGCGCGACGTGAGCAGTTCTTC.